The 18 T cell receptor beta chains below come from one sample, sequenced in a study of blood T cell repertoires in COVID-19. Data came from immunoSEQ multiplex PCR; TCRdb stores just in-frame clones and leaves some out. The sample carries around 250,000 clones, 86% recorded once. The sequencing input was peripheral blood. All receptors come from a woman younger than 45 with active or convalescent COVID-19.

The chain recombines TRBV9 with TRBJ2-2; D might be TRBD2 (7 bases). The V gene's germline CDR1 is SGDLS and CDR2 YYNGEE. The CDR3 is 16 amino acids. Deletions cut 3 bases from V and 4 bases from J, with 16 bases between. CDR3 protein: CASSAPGGLSTGELFF. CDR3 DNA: TGTGCCAGCAGCGCCCCCGGGGGGCTGAGCACCGGGGAGCTGTTTTTT.

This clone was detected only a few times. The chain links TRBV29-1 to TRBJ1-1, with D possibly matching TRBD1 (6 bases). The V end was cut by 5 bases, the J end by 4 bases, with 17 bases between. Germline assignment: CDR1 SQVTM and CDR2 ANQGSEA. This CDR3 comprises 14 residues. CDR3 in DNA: TGCAGCGTTAGGAGGCAAGGGGGAAGCACTGAAGCTTTCTTT. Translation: CSVRRQGGSTEAFF.

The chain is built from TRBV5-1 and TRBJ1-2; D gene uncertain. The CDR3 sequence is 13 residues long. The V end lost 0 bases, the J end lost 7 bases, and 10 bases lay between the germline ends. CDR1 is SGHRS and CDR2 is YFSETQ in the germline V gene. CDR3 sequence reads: CASSLGPAAGYTF. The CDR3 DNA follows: TGCGCCAGCAGCTTGGGTCCCGCGGCTGGCTACACCTTC.

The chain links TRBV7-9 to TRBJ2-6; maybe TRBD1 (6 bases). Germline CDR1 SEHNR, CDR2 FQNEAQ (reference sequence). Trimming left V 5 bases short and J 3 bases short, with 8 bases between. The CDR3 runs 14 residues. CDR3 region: CASSHRVGANVLTF. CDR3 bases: TGTGCCAGCAGCCACAGGGTTGGGGCCAACGTCCTGACTTTC.

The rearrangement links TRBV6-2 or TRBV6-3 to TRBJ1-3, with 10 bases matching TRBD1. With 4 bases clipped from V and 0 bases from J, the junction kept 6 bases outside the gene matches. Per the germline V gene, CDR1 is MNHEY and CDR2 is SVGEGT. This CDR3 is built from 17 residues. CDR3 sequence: CASSFRQGASSGNTIYF. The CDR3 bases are TGTGCCAGCAGTTTCCGACAGGGGGCCAGCTCTGGAAACACCATATATTTT.

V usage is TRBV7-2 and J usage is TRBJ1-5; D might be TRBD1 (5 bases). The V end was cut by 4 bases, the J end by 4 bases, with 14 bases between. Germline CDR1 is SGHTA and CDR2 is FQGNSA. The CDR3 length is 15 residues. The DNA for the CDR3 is TGTGCCAGCAGCTATACATCCGGGGGGAATCAGCCCCAGCATTTT. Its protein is CASSYTSGGNQPQHF.

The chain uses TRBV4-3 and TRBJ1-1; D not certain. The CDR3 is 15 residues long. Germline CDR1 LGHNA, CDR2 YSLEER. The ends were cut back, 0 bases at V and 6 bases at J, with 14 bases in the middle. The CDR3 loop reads CASSQDRGSISEAFF. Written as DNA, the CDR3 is TGCGCCAGCAGCCAAGACCGGGGAAGTATCTCTGAAGCTTTCTTT.

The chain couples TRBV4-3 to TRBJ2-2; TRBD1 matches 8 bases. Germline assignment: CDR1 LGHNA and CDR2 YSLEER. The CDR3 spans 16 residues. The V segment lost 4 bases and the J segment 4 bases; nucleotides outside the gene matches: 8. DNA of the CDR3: TGCGCCAGCAGCCGAGCAGGGGGCAGGGGCACCGGGGAGCTGTTTTTT. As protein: CASSRAGGRGTGELFF.

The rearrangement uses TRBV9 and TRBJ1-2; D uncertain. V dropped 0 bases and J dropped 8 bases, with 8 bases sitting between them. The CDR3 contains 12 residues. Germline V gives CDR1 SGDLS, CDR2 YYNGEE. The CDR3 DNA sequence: TGTGCCAGCAGCGTAGGTAGAGGAGGCTACACCTTC. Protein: CASSVGRGGYTF. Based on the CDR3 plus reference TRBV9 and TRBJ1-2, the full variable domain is DSGVTQTPKHLITATGQRVTLRCSPRSGDLSVYWYQQSLDQGLQFLIQYYNGEERAKGNILERFSAQQFPDLHSELNLSSLELGDSALYFCASSVGRGGYTFGSGTRLTVV.

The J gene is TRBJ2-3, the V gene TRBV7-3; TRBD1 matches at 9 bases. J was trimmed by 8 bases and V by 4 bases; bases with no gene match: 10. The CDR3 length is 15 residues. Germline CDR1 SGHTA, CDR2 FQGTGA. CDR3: CASSSQGAGASTQYF. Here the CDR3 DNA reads TGTGCCAGCAGCTCACAGGGGGCAGGGGCAAGTACGCAGTATTTT.

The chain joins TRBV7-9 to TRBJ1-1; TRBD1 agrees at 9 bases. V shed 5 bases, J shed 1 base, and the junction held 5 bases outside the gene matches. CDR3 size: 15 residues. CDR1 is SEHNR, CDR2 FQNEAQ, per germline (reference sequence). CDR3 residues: CASSPQTGGNTEAFF. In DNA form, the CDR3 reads TGTGCCAGCAGCCCCCAGACAGGGGGGAACACTGAAGCTTTCTTT.

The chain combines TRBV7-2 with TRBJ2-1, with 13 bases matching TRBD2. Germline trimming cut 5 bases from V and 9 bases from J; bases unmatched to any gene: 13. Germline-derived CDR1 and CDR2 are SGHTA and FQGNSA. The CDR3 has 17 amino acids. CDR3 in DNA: TGTGCCAGCAGCAGGGTCCTCAGGACTAGCGGGGGAGGTGAGCAGTTCTTC. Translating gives CASSRVLRTSGGGEQFF.

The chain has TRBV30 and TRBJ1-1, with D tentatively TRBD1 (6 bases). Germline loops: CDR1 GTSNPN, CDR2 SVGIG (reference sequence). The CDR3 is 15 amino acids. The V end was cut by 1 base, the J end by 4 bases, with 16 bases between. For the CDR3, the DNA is TGTGCCTGGAGTGCAACAGGGCGGGGGAGCACTGAAGCTTTCTTT. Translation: CAWSATGRGSTEAFF.

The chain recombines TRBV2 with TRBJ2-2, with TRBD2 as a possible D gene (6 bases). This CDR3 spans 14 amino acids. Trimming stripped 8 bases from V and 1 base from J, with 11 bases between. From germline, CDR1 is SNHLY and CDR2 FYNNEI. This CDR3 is CASSGLMNTGELFF. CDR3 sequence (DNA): TGTGCCAGCTCGGGACTTATGAACACCGGGGAGCTGTTTTTT.

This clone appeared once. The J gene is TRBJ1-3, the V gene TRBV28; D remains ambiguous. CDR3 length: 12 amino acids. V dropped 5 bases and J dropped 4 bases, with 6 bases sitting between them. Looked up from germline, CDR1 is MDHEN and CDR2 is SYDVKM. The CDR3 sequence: CASSQLGNTIYF. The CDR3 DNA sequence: TGTGCCAGCAGTCAACTCGGAAACACCATATATTTT.

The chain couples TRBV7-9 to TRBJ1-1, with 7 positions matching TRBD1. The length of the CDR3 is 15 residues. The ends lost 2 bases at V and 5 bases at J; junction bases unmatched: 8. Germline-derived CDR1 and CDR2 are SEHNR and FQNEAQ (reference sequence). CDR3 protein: CASSLSRTGGTEAFF. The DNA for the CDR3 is TGTGCCAGCAGCTTATCAAGGACAGGAGGAACTGAAGCTTTCTTT. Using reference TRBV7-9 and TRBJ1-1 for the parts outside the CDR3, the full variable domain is DTGVSQNPRHKITKRGQNVTFRCDPISEHNRLYWYRQTLGQGPEFLTYFQNEAQLEKSRLLSDRFSAERPKGSFSTLEIQRTEQGDSAMYLCASSLSRTGGTEAFFGQGTRLTVV.

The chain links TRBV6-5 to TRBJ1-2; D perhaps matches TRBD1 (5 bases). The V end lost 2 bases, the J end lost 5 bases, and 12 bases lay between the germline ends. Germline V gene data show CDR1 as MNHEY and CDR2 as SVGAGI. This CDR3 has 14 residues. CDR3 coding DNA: TGTGCCAGCAGTTACGTCAGCGGGGGTTATGGCTACACCTTC. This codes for CASSYVSGGYGYTF.

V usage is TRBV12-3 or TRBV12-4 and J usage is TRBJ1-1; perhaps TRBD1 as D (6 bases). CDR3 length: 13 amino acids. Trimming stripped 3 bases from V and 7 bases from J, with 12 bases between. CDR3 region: CASSLGGQLEAFF. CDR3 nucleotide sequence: TGTGCCAGCAGTTTGGGCGGACAGCTTGAAGCTTTCTTT.